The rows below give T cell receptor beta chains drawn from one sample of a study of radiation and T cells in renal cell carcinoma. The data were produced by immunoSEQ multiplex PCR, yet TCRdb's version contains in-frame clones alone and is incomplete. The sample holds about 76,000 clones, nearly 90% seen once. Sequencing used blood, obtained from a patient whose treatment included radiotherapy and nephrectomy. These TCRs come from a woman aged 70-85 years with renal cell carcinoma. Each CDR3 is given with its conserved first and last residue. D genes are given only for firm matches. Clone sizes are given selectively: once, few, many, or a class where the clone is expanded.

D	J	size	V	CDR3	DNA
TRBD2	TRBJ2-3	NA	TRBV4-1	CASSQGLAGGFTDTQYF	TGCGCCAGCAGCCAAGGACTAGCGGGGGGATTCACAGATACGCAGTATTTT
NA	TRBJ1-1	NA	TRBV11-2	CASSPLKEGYTEAFF	TGTGCCAGCAGCCCCTTGAAGGAGGGGTACACTGAAGCTTTCTTT
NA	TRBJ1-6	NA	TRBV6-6	CASSAGGRNSPLHF	TGTGCCAGCAGTGCCGGCGGGCGCAATTCACCCCTCCACTTT
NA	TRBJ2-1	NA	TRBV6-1	CASLSFDEQFF	TGTGCCAGCTTGTCATTCGATGAGCAGTTCTTC
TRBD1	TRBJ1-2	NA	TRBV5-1	CASSLVGTGGGYTF	TGCGCCAGCAGCTTGGTCGGGACAGGGGGAGGCTACACCTTC
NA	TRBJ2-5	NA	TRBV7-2	CASSAGTQYF	TGTGCCAGCAGCGCCGGTACCCAGTACTTC
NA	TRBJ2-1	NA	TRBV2	CASRGGSEQFF	TGTGCCAGTCGAGGAGGGTCTGAGCAGTTCTTC
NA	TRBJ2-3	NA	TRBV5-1	CASSLRGSATDTQYF	TGCGCCAGCAGCTTGCGTGGCTCGGCCACAGATACGCAGTATTTT
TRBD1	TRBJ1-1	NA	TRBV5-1	CASSFRGRNTEAFF	TGCGCCAGCAGCTTCAGGGGGCGGAATACTGAAGCTTTCTTT
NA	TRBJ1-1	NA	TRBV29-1	CSSQGRGALNTEAFF	TGCAGCTCACAGGGAAGGGGGGCGCTGAACACTGAAGCTTTCTTT
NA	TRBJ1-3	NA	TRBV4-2	CASSLGQNSGNTIYF	TGTGCCAGCAGCCTAGGACAGAACTCTGGAAACACCATATATTTT
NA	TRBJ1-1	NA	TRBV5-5	CASRPSPYRENTEAFF	TGTGCCAGCAGACCCTCGCCTTACAGGGAGAACACTGAAGCTTTCTTT
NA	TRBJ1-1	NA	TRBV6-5	CASRPFSENTEAFF	TGTGCCAGCAGGCCGTTTTCAGAAAACACTGAAGCTTTCTTT
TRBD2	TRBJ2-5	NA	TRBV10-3	CAISDGTSGLQETQYF	TGTGCCATCAGTGACGGGACTAGCGGGCTCCAAGAGACCCAGTACTTC
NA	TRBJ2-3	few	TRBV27	CASALWSKDTQYF	TGTGCCAGCGCCCTCTGGAGCAAGGATACGCAGTATTTT
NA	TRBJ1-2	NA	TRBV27	CASSFRQSPSNNYGYTF	TGTGCCAGCAGTTTCCGGCAGAGCCCCAGCAATAACTATGGCTACACCTTC
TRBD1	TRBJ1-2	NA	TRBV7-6	CASSPTGSLGGYTF	TGTGCCAGCAGCCCGACAGGGAGCTTGGGTGGCTACACCTTC
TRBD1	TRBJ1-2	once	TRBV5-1	CASSLDRGQDYGYTF	TGCGCCAGCAGCCTTGACAGGGGGCAAGACTATGGCTACACCTTC